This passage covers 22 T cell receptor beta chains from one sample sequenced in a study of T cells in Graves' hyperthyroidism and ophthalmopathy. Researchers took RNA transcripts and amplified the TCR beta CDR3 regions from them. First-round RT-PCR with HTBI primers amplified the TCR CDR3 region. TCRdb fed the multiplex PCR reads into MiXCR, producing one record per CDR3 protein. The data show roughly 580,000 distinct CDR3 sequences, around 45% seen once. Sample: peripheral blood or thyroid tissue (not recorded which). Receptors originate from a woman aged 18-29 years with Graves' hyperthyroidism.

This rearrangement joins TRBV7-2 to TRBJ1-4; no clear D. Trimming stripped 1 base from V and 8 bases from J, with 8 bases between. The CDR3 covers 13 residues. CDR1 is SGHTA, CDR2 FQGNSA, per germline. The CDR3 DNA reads TGTGCCAGCAGCTTAGGGGCTCCCGAAAAACTGTTTTTT. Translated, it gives CASSLGAPEKLFF.

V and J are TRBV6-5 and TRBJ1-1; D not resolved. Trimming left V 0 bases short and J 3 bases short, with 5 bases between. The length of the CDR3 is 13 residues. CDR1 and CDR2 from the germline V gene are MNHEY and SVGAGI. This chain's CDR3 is CASSYSRDTEAFF. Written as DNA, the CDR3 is TGTGCCAGCAGTTACTCGAGGGACACTGAAGCTTTCTTT.

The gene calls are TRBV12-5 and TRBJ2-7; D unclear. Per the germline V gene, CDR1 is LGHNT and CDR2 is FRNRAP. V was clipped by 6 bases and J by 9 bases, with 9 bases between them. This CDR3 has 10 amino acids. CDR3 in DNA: TGTGCTAGTGGCGGGTTTCGGCAGTACTTC. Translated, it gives CASGGFRQYF. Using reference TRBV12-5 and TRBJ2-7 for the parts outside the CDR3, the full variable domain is DARVTQTPRHKVTEMGQEVTMRCQPILGHNTVFWYRQTMMQGLELLAYFRNRAPLDDSGMPKDRFSAEMPDATLATLKIQPSEPRDSAVYFCASGGFRQYFGPGTRLTVT.

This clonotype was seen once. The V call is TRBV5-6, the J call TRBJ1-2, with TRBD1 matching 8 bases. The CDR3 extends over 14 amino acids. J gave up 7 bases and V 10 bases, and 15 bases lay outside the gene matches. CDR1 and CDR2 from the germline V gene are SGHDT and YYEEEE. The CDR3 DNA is TGTGCCTCGCGGAGGGACAGGCGCTCCGGTGGCTACACCTTC. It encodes CASRRDRRSGGYTF. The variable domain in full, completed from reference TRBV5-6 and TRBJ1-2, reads DAGVTQSPTHLIKTRGQQVTLRCSPKSGHDTVSWYQQALGQGPQFIFQYYEEEERQRGNFPDRFSGHQFPNYSSELNVNALLLGDSALYLCASRRDRRSGGYTFGSGTRLTVV.

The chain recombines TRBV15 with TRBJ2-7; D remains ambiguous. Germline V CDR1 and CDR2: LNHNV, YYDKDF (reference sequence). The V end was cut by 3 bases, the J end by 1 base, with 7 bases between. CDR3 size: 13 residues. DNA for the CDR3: TGTGCCACCAGCAGGATGGGATCCTACGAGCAGTACTTC. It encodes CATSRMGSYEQYF.

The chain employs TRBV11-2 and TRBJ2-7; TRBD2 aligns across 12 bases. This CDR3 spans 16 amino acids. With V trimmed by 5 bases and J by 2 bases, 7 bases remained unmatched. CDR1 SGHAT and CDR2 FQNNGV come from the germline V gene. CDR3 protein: CASSPRLAGATYEQYF. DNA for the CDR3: TGTGCCAGCAGCCCTAGACTAGCGGGAGCCACCTACGAGCAGTACTTC.

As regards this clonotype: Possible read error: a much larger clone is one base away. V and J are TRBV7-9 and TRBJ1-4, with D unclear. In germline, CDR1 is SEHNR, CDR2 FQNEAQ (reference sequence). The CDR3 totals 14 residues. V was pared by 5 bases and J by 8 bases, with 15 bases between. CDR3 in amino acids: CASSRDTIPEKLFF. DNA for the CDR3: TGTGCCAGCAGCCGAGACACAATACCCGAAAAACTGTTTTTT.

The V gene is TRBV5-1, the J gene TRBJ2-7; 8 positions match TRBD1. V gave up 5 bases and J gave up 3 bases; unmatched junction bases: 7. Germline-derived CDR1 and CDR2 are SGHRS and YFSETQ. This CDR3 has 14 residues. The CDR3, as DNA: TGCGCCAGCAGATCAGGACAGGGATTCTACGAGCAGTACTTC. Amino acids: CASRSGQGFYEQYF.

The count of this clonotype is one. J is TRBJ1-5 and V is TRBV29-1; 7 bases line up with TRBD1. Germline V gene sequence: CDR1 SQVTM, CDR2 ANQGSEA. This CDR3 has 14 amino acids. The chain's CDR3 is CSSTGLRSNQPQHF. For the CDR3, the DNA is TGCAGTTCGACAGGGTTAAGGAGCAATCAGCCCCAGCATTTT.

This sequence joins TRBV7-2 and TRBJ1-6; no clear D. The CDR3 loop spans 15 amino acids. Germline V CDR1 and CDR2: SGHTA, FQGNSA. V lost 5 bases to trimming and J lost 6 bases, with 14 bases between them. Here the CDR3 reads CASSQDVGFNSPLHF. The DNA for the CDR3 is TGTGCCAGCAGCCAAGATGTGGGGTTTAATTCACCCCTCCACTTT.

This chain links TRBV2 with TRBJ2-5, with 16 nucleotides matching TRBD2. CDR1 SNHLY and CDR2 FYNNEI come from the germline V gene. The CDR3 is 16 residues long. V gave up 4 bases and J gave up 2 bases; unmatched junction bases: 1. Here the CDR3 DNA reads TGTGCCAGCAGTGGGGGACTAGCGGGAGGGCAAGAGACCCAGTACTTC. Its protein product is CASSGGLAGGQETQYF. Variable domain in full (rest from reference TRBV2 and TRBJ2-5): EPEVTQTPSHQVTQMGQEVILRCVPISNHLYFYWYRQILGQKVEFLVSFYNNEISEKSEIFDDQFSVERPDGSNFTLKIRSTKLEDSAMYFCASSGGLAGGQETQYFGPGTRLLVL.

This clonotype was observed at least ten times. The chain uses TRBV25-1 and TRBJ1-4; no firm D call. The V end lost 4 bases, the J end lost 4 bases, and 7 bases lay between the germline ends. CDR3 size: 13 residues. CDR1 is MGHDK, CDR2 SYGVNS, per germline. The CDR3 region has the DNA TGTGCCAGCAGTGTAGCAAGTAATGAAAAACTGTTTTTT. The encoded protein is CASSVASNEKLFF.

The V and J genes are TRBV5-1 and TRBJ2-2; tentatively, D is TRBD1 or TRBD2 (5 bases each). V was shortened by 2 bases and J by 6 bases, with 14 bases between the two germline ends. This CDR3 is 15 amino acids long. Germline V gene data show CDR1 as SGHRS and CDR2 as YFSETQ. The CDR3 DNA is TGCGCCAGCAGCTTCCATTCAGGGAGATCCGGGGAGCTGTTTTTT. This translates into CASSFHSGRSGELFF. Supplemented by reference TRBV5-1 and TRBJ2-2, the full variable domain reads KAGVTQTPRYLIKTRGQQVTLSCSPISGHRSVSWYQQTPGQGLQFLFEYFSETQRNKGNFPGRFSGRQFSNSRSEMNVSTLELGDSALYLCASSFHSGRSGELFFGEGSRLTVL.

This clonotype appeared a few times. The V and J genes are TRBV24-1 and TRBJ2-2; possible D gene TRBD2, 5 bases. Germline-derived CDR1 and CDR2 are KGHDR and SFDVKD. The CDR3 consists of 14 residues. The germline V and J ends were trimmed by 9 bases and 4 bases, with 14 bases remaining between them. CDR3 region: CATSPPGVTGELFF. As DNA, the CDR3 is TGTGCCACCTCTCCCCCCGGGGTCACCGGGGAGCTGTTTTTT.

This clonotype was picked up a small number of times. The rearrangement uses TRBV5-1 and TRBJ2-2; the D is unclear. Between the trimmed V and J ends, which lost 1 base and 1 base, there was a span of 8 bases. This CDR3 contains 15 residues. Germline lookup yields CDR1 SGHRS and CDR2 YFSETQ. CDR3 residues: CASSLNSVNTGELFF. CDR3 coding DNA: TGCGCCAGCAGCTTGAACTCTGTGAACACCGGGGAGCTGTTTTTT. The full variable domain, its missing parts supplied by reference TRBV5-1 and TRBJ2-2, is KAGVTQTPRYLIKTRGQQVTLSCSPISGHRSVSWYQQTPGQGLQFLFEYFSETQRNKGNFPGRFSGRQFSNSRSEMNVSTLELGDSALYLCASSLNSVNTGELFFGEGSRLTVL.

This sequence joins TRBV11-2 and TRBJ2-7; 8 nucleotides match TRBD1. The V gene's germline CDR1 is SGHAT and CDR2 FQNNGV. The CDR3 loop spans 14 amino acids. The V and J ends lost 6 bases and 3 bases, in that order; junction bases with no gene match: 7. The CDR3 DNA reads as TGTGCCAGCAGGGGGGACAGGTCATTCTACGAGCAGTACTTC. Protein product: CASRGDRSFYEQYF. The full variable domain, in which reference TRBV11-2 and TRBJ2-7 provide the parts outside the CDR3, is EAGVAQSPRYKIIEKRQSVAFWCNPISGHATLYWYQQILGQGPKLLIQFQNNGVVDDSQLPKDRFSAERLKGVDSTLKIQPAKLEDSAVYLCASRGDRSFYEQYFGPGTRLTVT.

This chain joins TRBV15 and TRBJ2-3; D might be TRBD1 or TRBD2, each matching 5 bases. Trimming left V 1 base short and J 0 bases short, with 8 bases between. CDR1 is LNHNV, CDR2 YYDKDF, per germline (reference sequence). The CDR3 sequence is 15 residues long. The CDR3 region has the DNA TGTGCCACCAGCAGAGTGGGGGAAAGCACAGATACGCAGTATTTT. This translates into CATSRVGESTDTQYF.

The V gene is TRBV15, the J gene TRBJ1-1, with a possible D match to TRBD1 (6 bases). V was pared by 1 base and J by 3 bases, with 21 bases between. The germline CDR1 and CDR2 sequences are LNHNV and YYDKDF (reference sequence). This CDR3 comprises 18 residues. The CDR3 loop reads CATSRGGTGLRGYTEAFF. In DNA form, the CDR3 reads TGTGCCACCAGCAGAGGGGGAACAGGGCTCCGTGGCTACACTGAAGCTTTCTTT.

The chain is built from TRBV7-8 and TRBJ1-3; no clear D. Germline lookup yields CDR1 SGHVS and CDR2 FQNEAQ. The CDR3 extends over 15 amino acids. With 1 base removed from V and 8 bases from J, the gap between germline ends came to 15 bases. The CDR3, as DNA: TGTGCCAGCAGCTTAGGAAGGGCGATTGGCTACACCATATATTTT. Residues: CASSLGRAIGYTIYF.

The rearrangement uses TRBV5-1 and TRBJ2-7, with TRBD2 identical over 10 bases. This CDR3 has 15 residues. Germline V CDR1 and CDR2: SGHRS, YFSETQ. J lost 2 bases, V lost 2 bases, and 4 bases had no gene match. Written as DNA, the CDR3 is TGCGCCAGCAGCTTCAGAGCGGGAGGGCCCTACGAGCAGTACTTC. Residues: CASSFRAGGPYEQYF.

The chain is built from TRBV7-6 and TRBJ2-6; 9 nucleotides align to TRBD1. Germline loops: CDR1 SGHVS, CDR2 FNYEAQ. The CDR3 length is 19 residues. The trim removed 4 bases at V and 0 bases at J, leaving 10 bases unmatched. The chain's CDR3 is CASSSRDRALRSGANVLTF. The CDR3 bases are TGTGCCAGCAGCTCCCGGGACAGGGCCCTCCGCTCTGGGGCCAACGTCCTGACTTTC.

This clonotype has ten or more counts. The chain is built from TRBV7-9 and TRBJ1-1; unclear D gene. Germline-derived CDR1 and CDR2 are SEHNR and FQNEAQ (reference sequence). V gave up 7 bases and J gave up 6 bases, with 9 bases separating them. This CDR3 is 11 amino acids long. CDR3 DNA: TGTGCCAGCACCGCAACGGCTGAAGCTTTCTTT. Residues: CASTATAEAFF.